This T cell receptor beta chain was captured in a study of T cell responses to AZD1222 COVID-19 vaccine. This table comes from immunoSEQ multiplex PCR, and its TCRdb copy is limited to in-frame clones, with some not included. The sample has about 150,000 clones; around 93% are singletons. The CDR3 consists of 14 residues. This receptor was taken from an adult in good health. V is TRBV21-1 and J is TRBJ2-7; the table's D gene call, TRBD2, was not cross checked with the DNA. TRBV21-1 has pseudogene status. The sample consisted of peripheral blood, taken on day 0 of AZD1222 vaccination. The chain's CDR3 is CASSKSLLPYEQYF. The CDR3, as DNA: TGTGCCAGCAGCAAATCCCTGCTACCCTACGAGCAGTACTTC.